Given below is one TCR beta chain in context. In this sample, this clonotype turned up many times. Its antigen remains undetermined. No qualities accompany the bases; no much larger clone lies one base away. This specimen belongs to a study of blood T cells in healthy people across ages (dated by TCRdb to about 2015). The study in broad terms: In model experiments, template switching captured about one uniquely barcoded TCR beta cDNA molecule for every two T cells. Age-related changes in TCR beta repertoire diversity were measured in the study by deep sequencing normalized with unique cDNA molecular identifiers. The donors were split into four age groups: young (average around 15 years), middle-aged (roughly 40), aged (about 62) and long-lived (approximately 80). Donors of different ages were randomly distributed across sequencing lanes to avoid experimental bias. Two additional independent replicas of 1 million unique cDNA reads from the same blood draw were analyzed for two donors (one aged 18 to 30 and one aged 80 or older).

Systemically healthy Caucasian individuals from Russia, about 38 in total and aged about 6 to 90 years, were included as donors. Each donor gave 8 to 10 milliliters of peripheral blood, drawn into EDTA-treated Vacutainer tubes. PBMCs were isolated by Ficoll-Paque density-gradient centrifugation, with at least 6 million obtained per sample. Trizol reagent was used to extract total RNA from the PBMCs, yielding at least 6 micrograms per sample. For every donor, an aliquot of PBMCs went through flow cytometry to measure the percentages of naive CD45RAhigh/CD27high T cells. Reading from cysteine to phenylalanine, the CDR3 counts 16 amino acids. Kept here is only the CDR3 DNA, which spans 48 bases and is read in frame from base 1. V sheds 0 bases and J sheds 4 bases, leaving 13 bases between their ends. CDR1 MNHNY and CDR2 SVGAGI are derived from the germline V gene (reference sequence). Library method: 5' RACE. Sequenced on an Illumina HiSeq 2500. The second PCR ran for roughly 7 to 12 cycles and used a J-beta primer mix along with a sample-barcoded 5' primer. A template-switch 5' adaptor carrying 12 random nucleotides introduced a unique molecular identifier onto each TCR beta cDNA molecule. At least 2.5 million CDR3-containing paired-end reads were obtained from each sample. First-strand cDNA was synthesized from all RNA with the Mint cDNA synthesis kit, primed by a TRBC-specific oligonucleotide. Following uracil-DNA glycosylase treatment, a first 18-cycle PCR with universal primers M1SS and BC2_uni_R was performed on all cDNA. In the authors' own workflow: For normalization, 1 million high-quality reads were randomly selected from each sample, with every read carrying a distinct molecular identifier. Reads sharing molecular identifiers were discarded rather than binned into consensus sequences. MiTCR, with a Q25 quality threshold and the strictest error-elimination algorithm, was used for CDR3 identification, clonotype clustering and error correction. A nonparametric unseen species model with Euler transformation was used to estimate lower-bound total TCR beta diversity. TCRdb reprocessed the public reads (quality trimming at Q25 with fastp, clone calling with MiXCR) and kept in-frame beta chains. Records with the same CDR3 protein are collapsed into one entry carrying the most frequent genes and DNA. These V and J calls rely on TCRdb rather than the paper's analysis. The sample table shows some 1.7 million distinct CDR3 sequences, and roughly 30% are seen once. The top ten clonotypes cover about 7.7% of the sample.

General findings and caveats noted by the study authors: As age increased, observed TCR beta diversity per million T cells dropped in a roughly linear way, and a significant reduction was already evident by age 40. Total diversity estimates from one million sequenced T cells were considered lower bounds and underestimates. Observed TCR beta diversity correlated strongly with the percentage of naive T cells measured by flow cytometry. Compared with the aged group, the long-lived group had more naive CD4+ T cells, fewer expanded clones and increased TCR diversity, a pattern suggesting age selection. Because donor CMV infection status was unknown, age-related changes in expanded clonotypes were potentially confounded. Conclusive comparison of naive and antigen-experienced compartments was prevented by the profiling of bulk unsorted PBMCs.

The receptor chain draws on TRBV6-6 and TRBJ1-5; the D gene is perhaps TRBD1, from 6 matching bases. Material for sequencing was blood. This TCR derives from a woman in her thirties in good health. Read as DNA, the sequence is TGTGCCAGCAGTTACTCCGTACAGGGAGGAAATCAGCCCCAGCATTTT. It translates to CASSYSVQGGNQPQHF.